This is a list of T cell receptor beta chains from one sample in a study of T cell responses to AZD1222 COVID-19 vaccine. Measured with immunoSEQ multiplex PCR; TCRdb has only the in-frame clones, and not every one. The top ten clones hold 2.4% of a sample with about 120,000 clones, about 85% of them seen once. This specimen consisted of peripheral blood, obtained on day 0 of AZD1222 vaccination. Receptors originate from an adult in good health. Both conserved end residues are part of each CDR3. The D gene is left open where the match is weak. Not every row has a clone size; where given, it reads once, few, many or a size class.

d_call	cdr3_length	j_call	clone_size	v_call	cdr3_nt	cdr3_aa
TRBD2	17	TRBJ2-7	NA	TRBV11-2	TGTGCCAGCAGCTTAGTTGGTAGCGGGAGGTTCTCCTACGAGCAGTACTTC	CASSLVGSGRFSYEQYF
NA	13	TRBJ2-7	NA	TRBV2	TGTGCCAGCAGGGGGGTTGGATCCTACGAGCAGTACTTC	CASRGVGSYEQYF
NA	17	TRBJ1-2	once	TRBV28	TGTGCCAGCAGCACCACCCCCTCGGGACGCGGCGGGTATGGCTACACCTTC	CASSTTPSGRGGYGYTF
NA	14	TRBJ2-1	NA	TRBV9	TGTGCCAGCAGCGTAGGAACCCGAAACAATGAGCAGTTCTTC	CASSVGTRNNEQFF
NA	12	TRBJ2-1	few	TRBV3-1/TRBV3-2	TGTGCCAGCAGCGGACCCATCAATGAGCAGTTCTTC	CASSGPINEQFF
TRBD1	15	TRBJ1-5	once	TRBV2	TGTGCCAGCGGTCAGGGGGAAGGGGGCAATCAGCCCCAGCATTTT	CASGQGEGGNQPQHF
NA	13	TRBJ2-7	NA	TRBV19	TGTGCCAGTAGGGCCCCTAGCCGAATAGAGCAGTACTTC	CASRAPSRIEQYF
NA	12	TRBJ1-1	NA	TRBV28	TGTGCCAGCACCTCGGGGTCCCGGGGAGCTTTCTTT	CASTSGSRGAFF
TRBD1	15	TRBJ2-7	NA	TRBV7-9	TGTGCCAGCAGCCCACGGACAGGGGGCACCTACGAGCAGTACTTC	CASSPRTGGTYEQYF
NA	12	TRBJ1-5	NA	TRBV19	TGTGCCAGTAGTATAACAAATCAGCCCCAGCATTTT	CASSITNQPQHF
TRBD2	16	TRBJ2-7	NA	TRBV15	TGTGCCACCAGCAGAGATCTAGCGGGAGGGTCCCACGAGCAGTACTTC	CATSRDLAGGSHEQYF
TRBD1	16	TRBJ2-7	few	TRBV11-2	TGTGCCAGCAGCCGGATCGGGACAGGGATAGCCTACGAGCAGTACTTC	CASSRIGTGIAYEQYF
NA	13	TRBJ2-1	once	TRBV29-1	TGCAGCGTTGAGAGGCTGGATTACAATGAGCAGTTCTTC	CSVERLDYNEQFF
NA	14	TRBJ2-3	NA	TRBV27	TGTGCCAGCAGTTTATCGAGCCTGACAGATACGCAGTATTTT	CASSLSSLTDTQYF
TRBD1	15	TRBJ1-5	once	TRBV5-1	TGCGCCAGCAGCTTGGGGACAGGGCGGCATCAGCCCCAGCATTTT	CASSLGTGRHQPQHF
NA	15	TRBJ2-4	NA	TRBV28	TGTGCCAGCAGTTTACGACTTTCAGTTGTGGACATTCAGTACTTC	CASSLRLSVVDIQYF
TRBD1	15	TRBJ1-1	NA	TRBV29-1	TGCAGCGTAGACTCCACTGGGACAGGGCACACTGAAGCTTTCTTT	CSVDSTGTGHTEAFF
NA	13	TRBJ1-5	NA	TRBV6-4	TGTGCCAGCAGACTAACAGGCCCCGGGCCCCAGCATTTT	CASRLTGPGPQHF
TRBD1	15	TRBJ2-1	NA	TRBV7-2	TGTGCCAGCACCGTGGACAGGGGGCTCTACAATGAGCAGTTCTTC	CASTVDRGLYNEQFF
TRBD2	15	TRBJ2-7	NA	TRBV27	TGTGCCAGCAGTCAACTAGCGGGACTATCCTACGAGCAGTACTTC	CASSQLAGLSYEQYF
NA	13	TRBJ1-6	NA	TRBV2	TGTGCCAGCAGTCAGGGGCAGCGGTCACCCCTCCACTTT	CASSQGQRSPLHF
TRBD1	16	TRBJ2-2	NA	TRBV3-1/TRBV3-2	TGTGCCAGCAGCCAGCAGGGGGCGCGTGTCACCGGGGAGCTGTTTTTT	CASSQQGARVTGELFF
TRBD1	16	TRBJ1-4	NA	TRBV5-6	TGTGCCAGCAGCGCCGGGACAGGGCGGCATAATGAAAAACTGTTTTTT	CASSAGTGRHNEKLFF
TRBD1	16	TRBJ2-7	once	TRBV6-2/TRBV6-3	TGTGCCAGCAGCCCCGGTTGGGACAGGGGGGTTTACGAGCAGTACTTC	CASSPGWDRGVYEQYF
NA	15	TRBJ2-7	NA	TRBV2	TGTGCCAGCAGGCGCCAGGGGTCCGGGGGCTACGAGCAGTACTTC	CASRRQGSGGYEQYF
NA	14	TRBJ1-4	NA	TRBV9	TGTGCCAGCAGCGTAGTTGACTCGGGAGAAAAACTGTTTTTT	CASSVVDSGEKLFF
NA	13	TRBJ2-2	NA	TRBV28	TGTGCCAGCAGTTTGGGCGTAGGCAGGGCTCTGTTTTTT	CASSLGVGRALFF
TRBD2	15	TRBJ2-1	once	TRBV15	TGTGCCACCAGCAGAGCAAGGACTAGAAACAATGAGCAGTTCTTC	CATSRARTRNNEQFF
NA	14	TRBJ1-2	NA	TRBV19	TGTGCCAGTAGTATGAAGGACGGTACCTATGGCTACACCTTC	CASSMKDGTYGYTF
NA	14	TRBJ1-2	NA	TRBV24-1	TGTGCCACCAGTGATCCACAGGGACGGTATGGCTACACCTTC	CATSDPQGRYGYTF
TRBD1	16	TRBJ1-1	NA	TRBV14	TGTGCCAGCAGCCGTCTAACGGGACAGGGAAACACTGAAGCTTTCTTT	CASSRLTGQGNTEAFF
TRBD1	15	TRBJ1-1	NA	TRBV5-4	TGTGCCAGCAGCTCAAGGACAGGGGTGAACACTGAAGCTTTCTTT	CASSSRTGVNTEAFF
NA	15	TRBJ1-6	NA	TRBV7-8	TGTGCCAGCAGCCCCTTTGGATCCTATAATTCACCCCTCCACTTT	CASSPFGSYNSPLHF
NA	13	TRBJ2-7	NA	TRBV27	TGTGCCAGCAGTTTACGGCAGGGCTACGAGCAGTACTTC	CASSLRQGYEQYF
TRBD2	15	TRBJ2-7	NA	TRBV4-1	TGCGCCAGCAGCCAAGTCCGGACTAGCGGCTACGAGCAGTACTTC	CASSQVRTSGYEQYF
NA	12	TRBJ2-7	NA	TRBV29-1	TGCAGTTATACAACGAGCTCCTACGAGCAGTACTTC	CSYTTSSYEQYF
TRBD2	18	TRBJ2-7	NA	TRBV6-2/TRBV6-3	TGTGCCAGCAGTTACCCGGGCCTCCGGACTAGGGAAAACTACGAGCAGTACTTC	CASSYPGLRTRENYEQYF
TRBD1	16	TRBJ1-6	NA	TRBV7-3	TGTGCCAGCAGCCTGCGGGGGGGACAGAATAATTCACCCCTCCACTTT	CASSLRGGQNNSPLHF
NA	15	TRBJ1-5	once	TRBV3-1/TRBV3-2	TGTGCCAGCAGCCCACGGGAGAGTCCCGGTCAGCCCCAGCATTTT	CASSPRESPGQPQHF
NA	12	TRBJ2-5	NA	TRBV3-1/TRBV3-2	TGTGCCAGCAGCCTCAACCAAGAGACCCAGTACTTC	CASSLNQETQYF
NA	15	TRBJ1-1	NA	TRBV5-1	TGCGCCAGCAGCTTGTCAGGGGCTATGAACACTGAAGCTTTCTTT	CASSLSGAMNTEAFF
NA	13	TRBJ2-7	NA	TRBV29-1	TGCAGCGTCCACAGGGAAGATGGCTACGAGCAGTACTTC	CSVHREDGYEQYF
TRBD1	14	TRBJ1-6	NA	TRBV30	TGTGCCTGGAGTCCGGGACAGTCAAATTCACCCCTCCACTTT	CAWSPGQSNSPLHF
NA	17	TRBJ2-1	NA	TRBV7-3	TGTGCCAGCAGCTTAACGTCAACACCGAGCTCCTACAATGAGCAGTTCTTC	CASSLTSTPSSYNEQFF
NA	15	TRBJ2-2	NA	TRBV11-3	TGTGCCAGCAGCTTAGTCGGCAGGAACACCGGGGAGCTGTTTTTT	CASSLVGRNTGELFF
NA	13	TRBJ2-7	NA	TRBV5-1	TGCGCCAGCAGCACCGGGGGCCCCGACGAGCAGTACTTC	CASSTGGPDEQYF
TRBD1	15	TRBJ1-6	NA	TRBV2	TGTGCCAGCCGAAACGACAGGGGCGAAAATTCACCCCTCCACTTT	CASRNDRGENSPLHF
NA	14	TRBJ1-2	NA	TRBV15	TGTGCCACCAGCAGGAGGAACAGCGCCTATGGCTACACCTTC	CATSRRNSAYGYTF
TRBD1	14	TRBJ1-4	NA	TRBV7-9	TGTGCCAGCATCAGGGACAGGGAGGGTGAAAAACTGTTTTTT	CASIRDREGEKLFF
NA	14	TRBJ1-5	NA	TRBV19	TGTGCCAGTAGTAACGGCTATAGCAATCAGCCCCAGCATTTT	CASSNGYSNQPQHF
TRBD1	17	TRBJ2-3	NA	TRBV27	TGTGCCAGCAGTCCTAACCCCGGGACAGGGGGCACAGATACGCAGTATTTT	CASSPNPGTGGTDTQYF
TRBD1	13	TRBJ1-1	once	TRBV29-1	TGCAGCGTTGCGACAGGGGTGAACACTGAAGCTTTCTTT	CSVATGVNTEAFF
TRBD1	17	TRBJ1-4	once	TRBV5-1	TGCGCCAGCAGCCCGGGGGCAGGGGGCCCAACTAATGAAAAACTGTTTTTT	CASSPGAGGPTNEKLFF
NA	13	TRBJ2-7	NA	TRBV11-3	TGTGCCAGCAGCTTAGGAGCGTCGTACGAGCAGTACTTC	CASSLGASYEQYF
TRBD1	14	TRBJ2-5	NA	TRBV29-1	TGCAGCGTTGAGCCGGGACAGGCCCCGGAGACCCAGTACTTC	CSVEPGQAPETQYF
NA	15	TRBJ2-2	NA	TRBV10-2	TGCGCCAGCAGTGAGTCGAGGTCGAGCACGGGGGAGCTGTTTTTT	CASSESRSSTGELFF
TRBD2	14	TRBJ2-5	NA	TRBV29-1	TGCAGCGTTTCAACTAGCGGGTTCCAAGAGACCCAGTACTTC	CSVSTSGFQETQYF
NA	15	TRBJ2-3	NA	TRBV7-3	TGTGCCAGCAGCTTAACGAGGGGGAGTGGAGATACGCAGTATTTT	CASSLTRGSGDTQYF
NA	13	TRBJ1-6	NA	TRBV18	TGTGCCAGCTCGCCACTTAAGGATTCACCCCTCCACTTT	CASSPLKDSPLHF